What follows are 23 T cell receptor beta chains derived from one specimen sequenced in a study of T cell responses to AZD1222 COVID-19 vaccine. The data were produced by immunoSEQ multiplex PCR, yet TCRdb's version contains in-frame clones alone and is incomplete. The sample contains about 110,000 clones, about 91% of which appear only once. Sequencing was performed on peripheral blood, taken on day 0 of AZD1222 vaccination. The receptors were gathered from an adult in good health.

V is TRBV7-3 and J is TRBJ1-1; D remains ambiguous. The CDR3 contains 13 residues. The V gene's germline CDR1 is SGHTA and CDR2 FQGTGA. Trimming cost V 3 bases and J 1 base, with 6 bases left between them. The DNA of the CDR3 is TGTGCCAGCAGCTTTCAGGCGAACACTGAAGCTTTCTTT. Amino acid sequence: CASSFQANTEAFF.

This clone has just one count. The chain is built from TRBV30 and TRBJ2-2, with 8 bases fitting TRBD2. V was clipped by 3 bases and J by 7 bases; unmatched bases: 7. The CDR3 covers 14 residues. Germline assignment: CDR1 GTSNPN and CDR2 SVGIG (reference sequence). CDR3 protein: CAWRESGRSGELFF. In DNA form, the CDR3 reads TGTGCCTGGAGGGAGAGCGGGAGAAGCGGGGAGCTGTTTTTT.

The chain links TRBV11-2 to TRBJ1-1; 10 positions match TRBD1. Looked up from germline, CDR1 is SGHAT and CDR2 is FQNNGV. CDR3 length: 14 amino acids. V shed 3 bases, J shed 6 bases, and the junction held 4 bases outside the gene matches. This CDR3 is CASSLEGTGAEAFF. CDR3 nucleotides: TGTGCCAGCAGCTTGGAGGGGACAGGGGCTGAAGCTTTCTTT.

The rearrangement uses TRBV5-8 and TRBJ2-7, with 7 bases lining up with TRBD2. The germline V gene encodes CDR1 SGHTS and CDR2 YDEGEE. The CDR3 covers 14 residues. The V gene end was trimmed by 7 bases and the J gene end by 5 bases; junction bases not matched to a gene: 12. The CDR3 bases are TGTGCCAGCTTGGGGCGGGAGCGGGTAAACGAGCAGTACTTC. Protein sequence: CASLGRERVNEQYF.

This clone was picked up one time. V and J are TRBV30 and TRBJ1-6; a weak D match, TRBD1 (6 bases). CDR1 and CDR2 (germline): GTSNPN, SVGIG (reference sequence). Between the trimmed V and J ends, which lost 4 bases and 4 bases, there was a span of 11 bases. The CDR3 has 14 amino acids. The CDR3 DNA follows: TGTGCCTGGATAAAGACAGGTTATAATTCACCCCTCCACTTT. Translation gives CAWIKTGYNSPLHF.

The chain carries TRBV30 and TRBJ1-1; D uncertain. CDR1 and CDR2 from the germline V gene are GTSNPN and SVGIG (reference sequence). Trimming stripped 3 bases from V and 1 base from J, with 15 bases between. The CDR3 sequence is 15 residues long. CDR3 nucleotide sequence: TGTGCCTGGAGGAATCCCGGGAGCGAGAACACTGAAGCTTTCTTT. This codes for CAWRNPGSENTEAFF.

J is TRBJ2-1 and V is TRBV4-1; TRBD1 is a possible D gene (6 bases). Germline V gene data show CDR1 as MGHRA and CDR2 as YSYEKL. V was clipped by 2 bases and J by 8 bases, with 10 bases between them. The CDR3 has 13 residues. The CDR3 bases are TGCGCCAGCAGCCAAACAGGGTGGGATGAGCAGTTCTTC. Its protein is CASSQTGWDEQFF.

J is TRBJ1-5 and V is TRBV19; 7 positions agree with TRBD1. This CDR3 is 16 amino acids long. Trimming cost V 2 bases and J 2 bases; bases outside gene matches: 6. CDR1 LNHDA and CDR2 SQIVND come from the germline V gene (reference sequence). The CDR3: CASSIIYGTGNQPQHF. The DNA for the CDR3 is TGTGCCAGTAGTATAATTTATGGGACAGGCAATCAGCCCCAGCATTTT.

V and J are TRBV5-1 and TRBJ1-1, with a tentative D call TRBD1 (6 bases). Trimming removed 0 bases at V and 4 bases at J, with 10 bases between. The CDR3 runs to 14 residues. Per germline, CDR1 SGHRS and CDR2 YFSETQ. The CDR3: CASSLVGTSTEAFF. In DNA form, the CDR3 reads TGCGCCAGCAGCTTGGTTGGGACAAGCACTGAAGCTTTCTTT.

The chain recombines TRBV14 with TRBJ2-1; D may be TRBD1 or TRBD2 (5 bases each). Between the trimmed V and J ends, which lost 3 bases and 0 bases, there was a span of 9 bases. This CDR3 contains 15 residues. Germline CDR1 and CDR2: SGHDN and FVKESK. The CDR3 DNA follows: TGTGCCAGCAGCCACGCCGGGACCTCCTACAATGAGCAGTTCTTC. Protein sequence: CASSHAGTSYNEQFF. The full variable domain, with the rest looked up from reference TRBV14 and TRBJ2-1, is EAGVTQFPSHSVIEKGQTVTLRCDPISGHDNLYWYRRVMGKEIKFLLHFVKESKQDESGMPNNRFLAERTGGTYSTLKVQPAELEDSGVYFCASSHAGTSYNEQFFGPGTRLTVL.

The J gene is TRBJ2-2, the V gene TRBV12-5; 14 nucleotides match TRBD2. CDR3 length: 17 residues. After removal of 6 bases from V and 0 bases from J, the junction contained 3 bases not matched to a gene. Germline-derived CDR1 and CDR2 are LGHNT and FRNRAP. The CDR3 is CASGTTSGGANTGELFF. CDR3 in DNA: TGTGCTAGTGGCACGACTAGCGGGGGGGCGAACACCGGGGAGCTGTTTTTT.

The genes are TRBV20-1 and TRBJ2-7, with D perhaps matching TRBD2 (5 bases). With 3 bases removed from V and 7 bases from J, the gap between germline ends came to 10 bases. The CDR3 runs 11 residues. Germline assignment: CDR1 DFQATT and CDR2 SNEGSKA (reference sequence). CDR3 sequence (DNA): TGCAGTGCTAGCTTCGGGAAAGAGCAGTACTTC. Its protein is CSASFGKEQYF.

The gene calls are TRBV27 and TRBJ1-5, with a possible D match to TRBD1 (6 bases). From germline, CDR1 is MNHEY and CDR2 SMNVEV (reference sequence). V lost 0 bases and J 6 bases, leaving 12 bases between the germline ends. This CDR3 has 15 amino acids. CDR3 coding DNA: TGTGCCAGCAGTTTATCTGCAGGGGAGGGTCAGCCCCAGCATTTT. Amino acids: CASSLSAGEGQPQHF.

A single count supports this clone. V and J are TRBV2 and TRBJ1-4, with D perhaps matching TRBD1 (5 bases). The V gene lost 2 bases and the J gene lost 8 bases, with 15 bases spanning the gap. CDR1 and CDR2 from the germline V gene are SNHLY and FYNNEI. The CDR3 has 15 amino acids. The DNA of the CDR3 is TGTGCCAGCAGTGAATCCCCCGGGACTGCGGAAAAACTGTTTTTT. This sequence encodes CASSESPGTAEKLFF. Full variable domain (rest looked up from reference TRBV2 and TRBJ1-4): EPEVTQTPSHQVTQMGQEVILRCVPISNHLYFYWYRQILGQKVEFLVSFYNNEISEKSEIFDDQFSVERPDGSNFTLKIRSTKLEDSAMYFCASSESPGTAEKLFFGSGTQLSVL.

The chain recombines TRBV19 with TRBJ2-2; TRBD2 agrees at 9 bases. The CDR3 is 18 residues long. J lost 6 bases, V lost 3 bases, and 14 bases had no gene match. Germline assignment: CDR1 LNHDA and CDR2 SQIVND (reference sequence). CDR3 sequence: CASSMYDLGLAGSGELFF. In nucleotides, the CDR3 is TGTGCCAGTAGTATGTATGATCTGGGACTAGCAGGATCCGGGGAGCTGTTTTTT.

The CDR3 region is CASSVVAGVKQFF. The CDR3 DNA follows: TGTGCCAGCAGCGTAGTTGCGGGGGTGAAGCAGTTCTTC. V is TRBV9 and J is TRBJ2-1; TRBD2 matches 7 bases. The CDR3 loop spans 13 amino acids. Looked up from germline, CDR1 is SGDLS and CDR2 is YYNGEE. Trimming took 0 bases from V and 11 from J; bases not matched to a gene: 5.

The genes are TRBV6-5 and TRBJ2-1, with D tentatively TRBD2 (6 bases). Trimming took 6 bases from V and 1 from J, leaving 13 bases between them. CDR1 and CDR2 (germline): MNHEY, SVGAGI. The CDR3 length is 15 residues. CDR3 sequence: CASSRDSTSYNEQFF. The CDR3 DNA reads TGTGCCAGCAGCCGGGACTCTACTTCCTACAATGAGCAGTTCTTC.

This clone appeared once. CDR3: CASSVAFPGLVGTGELFF. CDR3 in DNA: TGTGCCAGCAGCGTAGCATTCCCGGGACTAGTGGGCACCGGGGAGCTGTTTTTT. The chain links TRBV9 to TRBJ2-2; TRBD2 aligns across 8 bases. V lost 0 bases, J lost 4 bases, and 11 bases stayed unmatched. CDR3 length: 18 amino acids. Germline lookup yields CDR1 SGDLS and CDR2 YYNGEE. The entire variable domain, with the rest obtained from reference TRBV9 and TRBJ2-2, is as follows: DSGVTQTPKHLITATGQRVTLRCSPRSGDLSVYWYQQSLDQGLQFLIQYYNGEERAKGNILERFSAQQFPDLHSELNLSSLELGDSALYFCASSVAFPGLVGTGELFFGEGSRLTVL.

This chain links TRBV12-5 with TRBJ1-4; D call uncertain. V dropped 6 bases and J dropped 8 bases, with 16 bases sitting between them. This CDR3 spans 14 amino acids. The V gene's germline CDR1 is LGHNT and CDR2 FRNRAP. In DNA form, the CDR3 reads TGTGCTAGTGGCCCGGGTTTCGCTGGGGAAAAACTGTTTTTT. The encoded protein is CASGPGFAGEKLFF.

The V call is TRBV10-3, the J call TRBJ1-1; tentatively, D is TRBD1 (5 bases). V was shortened by 3 bases and J by 5 bases, with 7 bases between the two germline ends. The CDR3 has 12 amino acids. From germline, CDR1 is ENHRY and CDR2 SYGVKD. The CDR3 coding sequence is TGTGCCATCAGTGATGGGGGGACTGAAGCTTTCTTT. Translating gives CAISDGGTEAFF.

This rearrangement joins TRBV30 to TRBJ2-1; tentative D call: TRBD1 (5 bases). V was cut by 5 bases and J by 9 bases, with 11 bases left in between. The CDR3 is made up of 11 amino acids. Germline lookup yields CDR1 GTSNPN and CDR2 SVGIG (reference sequence). The CDR3 here is CAWGNRGEQFF. The CDR3 DNA is TGTGCCTGGGGGAATAGGGGTGAGCAGTTCTTC.

The chain has TRBV5-1 and TRBJ1-1; D ambiguous. Germline assignment: CDR1 SGHRS and CDR2 YFSETQ. V shed 2 bases and J shed 1 base, with 6 bases lying between them. This CDR3 is 13 amino acids long. The CDR3 loop is CASSLYTNTEAFF. CDR3 bases: TGCGCCAGCAGCTTATATACGAACACTGAAGCTTTCTTT.

The chain joins TRBV29-1 to TRBJ1-2; D is undetermined. V dropped 3 bases and J dropped 1 base, with 9 bases sitting between them. The CDR3 totals 13 residues. Germline CDR1 SQVTM, CDR2 ANQGSEA. In DNA form, the CDR3 reads TGCAGCGTTGATCCCCAGGTTAACTATGGCTACACCTTC. Its protein product is CSVDPQVNYGYTF.